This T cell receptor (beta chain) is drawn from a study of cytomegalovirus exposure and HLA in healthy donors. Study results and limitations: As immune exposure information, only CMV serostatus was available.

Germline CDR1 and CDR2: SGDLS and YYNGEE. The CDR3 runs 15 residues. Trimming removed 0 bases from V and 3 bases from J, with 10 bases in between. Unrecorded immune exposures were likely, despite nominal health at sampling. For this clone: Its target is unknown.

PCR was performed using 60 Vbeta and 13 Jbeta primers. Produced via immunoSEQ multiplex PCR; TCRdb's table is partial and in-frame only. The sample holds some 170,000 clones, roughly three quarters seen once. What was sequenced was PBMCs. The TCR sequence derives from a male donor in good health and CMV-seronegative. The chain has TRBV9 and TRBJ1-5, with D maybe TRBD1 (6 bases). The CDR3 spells CASSVGGLYNQPQHF. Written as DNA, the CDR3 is TGTGCCAGCAGCGTAGGGGGGCTCTACAATCAGCCCCAGCATTTT. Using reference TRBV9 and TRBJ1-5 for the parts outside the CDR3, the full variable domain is DSGVTQTPKHLITATGQRVTLRCSPRSGDLSVYWYQQSLDQGLQFLIQYYNGEERAKGNILERFSAQQFPDLHSELNLSSLELGDSALYFCASSVGGLYNQPQHFGDGTRLSIL.